This TCR beta chain was observed in a study of blood T cells in healthy people across ages. Study-wide findings and caveats: As age increased, TCR beta diversity per million T cells fell in a roughly linear fashion.

Next came a second PCR, run for about 7 to 12 cycles, which used a sample-barcoded 5' primer along with a J-beta primer mix. TCRdb re-analysed the 5' RACE reads in MiXCR, keeping a single row per CDR3 protein. The sample holds approximately 1,700,000 distinct CDR3 sequences, about 39% seen once. On this clonotype: Its antigen is unknown.

The study drew donors from healthy Caucasian individuals in Russia aged about 6 to 95. Trimming took 4 bases from V and 5 from J, leaving 14 bases between them. CDR1 is SGHRS and CDR2 is YFSETQ in the germline V gene. This CDR3 is 14 amino acids long. This receptor was identified in a human donor in good health. Sequencing used blood. The chain joins TRBV5-1 to TRBJ2-3; D gene ambiguous. The CDR3 nucleotides read TGCGCCAGCAGCCCCCTAAATTGGAGAGATACGCAGTATTTT. It specifies CASSPLNWRDTQYF.